This entry concerns a single T cell receptor beta chain. A Seattle source enrolled patients during active infection and followed them longitudinally. The data were obtained in a study of blood T cell repertoires in COVID-19. Assay: immunoSEQ multiplex PCR; the TCRdb copy retains only in-frame clones and omits some. This table has roughly 160,000 clones, 70% to 90% appearing once. The germline V gene has CDR1 SGHRS and CDR2 YFSETQ. There are 18 residues in the CDR3. The V and J ends lost 0 bases and 1 base, in that order; junction bases with no gene match: 9. The chain links TRBV5-1 to TRBJ2-1; TRBD2 aligns across 8 bases. The receptor was isolated from a man in his sixties with COVID-19, enrolled during active disease. The sequenced material came from peripheral blood. The CDR3 nucleotides are TGCGCCAGCAGCTTGGGGGGACTAAGCGGGAGTTCCTACAATGAGCAGTTCTTC. Residues: CASSLGGLSGSSYNEQFF.